This T cell receptor beta chain was identified in a study of early T cells in non-severe SARS-CoV-2 infection. TCRdb itself ran the 5' RACE reads through MiXCR, one entry per CDR3 protein. Among some 50,000 distinct CDR3 sequences listed, about 10% were seen once. Trimming pared 2 bases from V and 5 bases from J, leaving 7 bases between. The CDR3 spans 12 residues. The germline V gene encodes CDR1 SGHTA and CDR2 FQGNSA. This clonotype was recorded at least ten times. The V gene is TRBV7-2, the J gene TRBJ2-7; TRBD2 is a possible D gene (6 bases). Sequencing used whole blood. The receptor was derived from an adult who was a healthcare worker with PCR-confirmed SARS-CoV-2 infection or an uninfected control (not recorded which). CDR3 nucleotides: TGTGCCAGCAGCTTATGGGGGGACGAGCAGTACTTC. It translates to CASSLWGDEQYF.